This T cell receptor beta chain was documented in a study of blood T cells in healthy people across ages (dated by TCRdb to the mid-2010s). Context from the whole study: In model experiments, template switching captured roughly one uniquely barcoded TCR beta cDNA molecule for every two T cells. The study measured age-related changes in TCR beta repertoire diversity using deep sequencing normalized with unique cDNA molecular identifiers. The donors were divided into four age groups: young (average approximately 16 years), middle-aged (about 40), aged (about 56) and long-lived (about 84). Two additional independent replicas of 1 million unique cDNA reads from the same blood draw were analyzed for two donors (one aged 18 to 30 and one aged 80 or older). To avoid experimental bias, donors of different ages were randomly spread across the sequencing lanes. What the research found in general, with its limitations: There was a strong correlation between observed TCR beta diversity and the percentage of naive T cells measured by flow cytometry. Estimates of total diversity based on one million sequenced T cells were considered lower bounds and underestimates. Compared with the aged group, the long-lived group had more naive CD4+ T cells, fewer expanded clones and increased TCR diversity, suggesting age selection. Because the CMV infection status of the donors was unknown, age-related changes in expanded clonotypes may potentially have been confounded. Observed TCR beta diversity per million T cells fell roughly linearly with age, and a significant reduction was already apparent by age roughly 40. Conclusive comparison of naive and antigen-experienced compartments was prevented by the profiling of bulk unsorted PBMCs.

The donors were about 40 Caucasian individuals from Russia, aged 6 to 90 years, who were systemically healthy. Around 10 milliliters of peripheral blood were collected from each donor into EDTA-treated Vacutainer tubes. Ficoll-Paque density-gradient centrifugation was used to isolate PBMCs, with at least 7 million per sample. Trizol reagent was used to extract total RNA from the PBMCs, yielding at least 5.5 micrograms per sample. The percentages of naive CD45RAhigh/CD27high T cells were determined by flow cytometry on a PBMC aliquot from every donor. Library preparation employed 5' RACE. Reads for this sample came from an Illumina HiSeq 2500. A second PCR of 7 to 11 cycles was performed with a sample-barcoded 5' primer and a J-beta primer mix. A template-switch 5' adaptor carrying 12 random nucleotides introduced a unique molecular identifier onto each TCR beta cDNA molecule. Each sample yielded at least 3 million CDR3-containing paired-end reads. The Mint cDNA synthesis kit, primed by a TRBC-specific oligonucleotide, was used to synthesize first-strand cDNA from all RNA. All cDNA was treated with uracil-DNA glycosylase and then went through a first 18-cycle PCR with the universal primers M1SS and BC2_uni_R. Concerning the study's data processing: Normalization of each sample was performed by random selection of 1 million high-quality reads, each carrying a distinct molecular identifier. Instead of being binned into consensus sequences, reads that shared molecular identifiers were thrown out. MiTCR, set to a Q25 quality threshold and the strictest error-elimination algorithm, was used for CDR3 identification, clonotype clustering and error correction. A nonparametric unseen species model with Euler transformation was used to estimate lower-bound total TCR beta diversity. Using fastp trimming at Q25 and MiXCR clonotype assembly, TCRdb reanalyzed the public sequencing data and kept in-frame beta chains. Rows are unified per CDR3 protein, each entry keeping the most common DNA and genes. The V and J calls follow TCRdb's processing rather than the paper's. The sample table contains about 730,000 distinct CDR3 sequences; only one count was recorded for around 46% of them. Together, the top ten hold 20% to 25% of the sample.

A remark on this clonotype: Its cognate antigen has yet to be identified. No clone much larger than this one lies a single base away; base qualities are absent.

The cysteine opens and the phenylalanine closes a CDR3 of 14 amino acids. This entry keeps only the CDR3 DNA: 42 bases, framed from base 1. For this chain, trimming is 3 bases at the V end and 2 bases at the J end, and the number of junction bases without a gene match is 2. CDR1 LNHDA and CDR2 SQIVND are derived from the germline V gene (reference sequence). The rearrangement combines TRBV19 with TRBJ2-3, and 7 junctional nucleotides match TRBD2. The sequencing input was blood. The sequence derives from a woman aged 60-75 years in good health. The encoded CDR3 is CASSMGGDTDTQYF. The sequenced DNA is TGTGCCAGTAGTATGGGGGGGGACACAGATACGCAGTATTTT.